This T cell receptor beta chain was sequenced in a study of OX40 agonist ivuxolimab in advanced cancers. Study-level background: Clinicians treated patients with ivuxolimab, an agonistic anti-OX40 (CD134) antibody.

TCRdb's table, derived via immunoSEQ multiplex PCR, lists solely in-frame clones and lacks some. Of roughly 53,000 clones detected, 85% to 90% appear once; the ten largest clones hold 4.5% to 6%. V lost 7 bases to trimming and J lost 4 bases; unmatched junction nucleotides: 4. There are 15 residues in the CDR3. Germline V gene sequence: CDR1 MNHEY, CDR2 SVGAGI. The V and J genes are TRBV6-5 and TRBJ2-2; 12 bases match TRBD2. This TCR was sampled from an adult with an advanced solid tumor such as melanoma, head and neck, liver or kidney cancer. Sequences were derived from CD4+ or CD8+ T cells sorted from blood, sampled in a trial of the OX40 agonist ivuxolimab. The CDR3 DNA is TGTGCCAGCACCCCTAGCGGGAGGGTCACCGGGGAGCTGTTTTTT. Residues: CASTPSGRVTGELFF.